The 8 T cell receptor beta chains below were found in one sample sequenced in a study of T cell responses to AZD1222 COVID-19 vaccine. Using immunoSEQ multiplex PCR, the repertoire was profiled, and TCRdb retains in-frame clones only, with some absent. The table includes about 160,000 clones, roughly nine tenths detected once. The sample was peripheral blood, taken 28 days after the second AZD1222 dose. These TCRs come from an adult who received the AZD1222 COVID-19 vaccine.

The chain links TRBV12-3 or TRBV12-4 to TRBJ1-2, with D perhaps matching TRBD1 (5 bases). Trimming removed 5 bases at V and 5 bases at J, with 9 bases between. CDR3 length equals 12 residues. The CDR3 here is CASSRTNYGYTF. The CDR3 nucleotides are TGTGCCAGCAGTCGGACAAATTATGGCTACACCTTC.

V is TRBV6-5 and J is TRBJ2-7; a possible D gene is TRBD2 (6 bases). V lost 2 bases to trimming and J lost 0 bases, with 8 bases between them. Germline V CDR1 and CDR2: MNHEY, SVGAGI. The CDR3 sequence is 14 residues long. The CDR3 here is CASSYGGFSYEQYF. The CDR3 nucleotides are TGTGCCAGCAGTTACGGGGGGTTCTCCTACGAGCAGTACTTC.

This clone was detected once. This rearrangement joins TRBV19 to TRBJ2-1; 8 bases fit TRBD2. Per the germline V gene, CDR1 is LNHDA and CDR2 is SQIVND (reference sequence). V trimming: 5 bases; J trimming: 3 bases; junction bases outside the gene matches: 6. This CDR3 contains 15 residues. The CDR3 region is CASSARTSSYNEQFF. In nucleotides, the CDR3 is TGTGCCAGTAGTGCAAGGACTAGCAGCTACAATGAGCAGTTCTTC.

V and J are TRBV5-1 and TRBJ2-2; TRBD1 might be the D (6 bases). Germline V gene lookup returns CDR1 SGHRS and CDR2 YFSETQ. This CDR3 is built from 19 residues. Trimming removed 4 bases at V and 5 bases at J, with 27 bases between. CDR3 nucleotide sequence: TGCGCCAGCAGCCAATACCCCACTGACACAGGGTTGAGGACCGGGGAGCTGTTTTTT. Translated, it gives CASSQYPTDTGLRTGELFF.

This sequence joins TRBV7-9 and TRBJ2-1; possibly TRBD2 for D (6 bases). Germline V gene sequence: CDR1 SEHNR, CDR2 FQNEAQ (reference sequence). V lost 2 bases and J lost 5, with 13 bases in between. CDR3 length: 15 residues. The CDR3 here is CASSLIGRPDNEQFF. DNA of the CDR3: TGTGCCAGCAGCTTAATTGGGAGGCCAGACAATGAGCAGTTCTTC.

V is TRBV6-2 or TRBV6-3 and J is TRBJ2-5; 12 bases agree with TRBD2. Germline CDR1 is MNHEY and CDR2 is SVGEGT. This CDR3 is 16 amino acids long. V lost 6 bases, J lost 5 bases, and 10 bases stayed unmatched. The CDR3 nucleotides are TGTGCCAGCAGCCCTAAGACTAGCGGGAGAGGCGAGACCCAGTACTTC. Residues: CASSPKTSGRGETQYF.

The chain combines TRBV30 with TRBJ1-1; 9 bases are shared with TRBD1. The CDR3 covers 16 residues. Germline V gene lookup returns CDR1 GTSNPN and CDR2 SVGIG (reference sequence). V dropped 2 bases and J dropped 6; count of bases not matched to a gene: 13. CDR3 in DNA: TGTGCCTGGAGTCCACCCACAATACAGGGGGCGGCTGAAGCTTTCTTT. Protein product: CAWSPPTIQGAAEAFF.

This clone came up once. This chain joins TRBV28 and TRBJ1-2, with D tentatively TRBD1 (5 bases). The CDR3 covers 15 residues. Trimming pared 6 bases from V and 3 bases from J, leaving 17 bases between. CDR1 is MDHEN and CDR2 is SYDVKM in the germline V gene. CDR3 bases: TGTGCCAGCAGGAGTTTAGACTGGGACTACTATGGCTACACCTTC. It translates to CASRSLDWDYYGYTF.